Listed below are T cell receptor beta chains from one sample, sequenced in a study of CD8+ T cells in alopecia areata. Clones were sequenced by immunoSEQ multiplex PCR, and TCRdb holds only the in-frame ones, with some missing. The profile shows 180,000 or so clones, 65% to 75% of them singletons. The material sequenced was CD8+ T cells sorted from blood, taken at week 0. The source is a human donor with alopecia areata. CDR3s include the opening cysteine and the closing phenylalanine or tryptophan. A D gene is named only where the DNA matches it firmly. Only part of the rows carry a size: once, few, many, or a class if the clone is expanded.

14	few	TRBV11-2	.	TRBJ2-7	TGTGCCAGCAGCTTAGCCGGGCTGACCTACGAGCAGTACTTC	CASSLAGLTYEQYF
14	.	TRBV10-1	.	TRBJ1-1	TGCGCCAGCAGTGAGTCGACCGCCACCTTCAACGCTTTCTTT	CASSESTATFNAFF
12	once	TRBV29-1	.	TRBJ2-7	TGCAGCGTTCCAGGCCGAGGTTACGAGCAGTACTTC	CSVPGRGYEQYF
15	.	TRBV4-2	.	TRBJ2-3	TGTGCCAGCAGCCAGCCCACAGGCCTGACAGATACGCAGTATTTT	CASSQPTGLTDTQYF
14	few	TRBV5-6	.	TRBJ2-7	TGTGCCAGCAGCCCGGGACGGACGACCTACGAGCAGTACTTC	CASSPGRTTYEQYF
15	once	TRBV19	TRBD2	TRBJ2-3	TGTGCCAGTAGTCTCGGGGGGGCCAGCACAGATACGCAGTATTTT	CASSLGGASTDTQYF
15	.	TRBV7-9	.	TRBJ2-7	TGTGCCAGCACCTATCGTAGTACGGGGGCTCGCGAGCAGTACTTC	CASTYRSTGAREQYF
15	.	TRBV15	.	TRBJ2-1	TGTGCCACCAGCAGAGATCAGGGAGTCTACAATGAGCAGTTCTTC	CATSRDQGVYNEQFF
14	.	TRBV13	.	TRBJ2-1	TGTGCCAGCAGCTTTTCTAGCGTCGAGGATGAGCAGTTCTTC	CASSFSSVEDEQFF
13	.	TRBV6-5	.	TRBJ2-2	TGTGCCAGCAGTATGGGGGATTCCGGGGAGCTGTTTTTT	CASSMGDSGELFF
13	.	TRBV10-3	.	TRBJ1-1	TGTGCCATAAGGGACGGAATGTTCACTGAAGCTTTCTTT	CAIRDGMFTEAFF
10	.	TRBV6-5	.	TRBJ1-2	TGTGCCAGCAGTCAGGATGGCTACACCTTC	CASSQDGYTF
13	.	TRBV5-1	.	TRBJ2-5	TGCGCCAGCAGCCTAGGGGGTTTGGAGACCCAGTACTTC	CASSLGGLETQYF
11	.	TRBV10-2	.	TRBJ2-7	TGCGCCAGCAATTCGGGCTACGAGCAGTACTTC	CASNSGYEQYF
16	.	TRBV5-1	.	TRBJ2-7	TGCGCCAGCAGCCTATACGGCGGGACTCATACTGGGGAGCAGTACTTC	CASSLYGGTHTGEQYF
15	few	TRBV7-6	TRBD2	TRBJ2-1	TGTGCCAGCAGCTTAAGCGGGGGGGCAATAAATGAGCAGTTCTTC	CASSLSGGAINEQFF
14	.	TRBV27	TRBD1	TRBJ1-3	TGTGCCAGCAGTCAACAGGGGGCTGGAAACACCATATATTTT	CASSQQGAGNTIYF
12	.	TRBV30	.	TRBJ2-1	TGTGCCTGGAGTGGTCCCGCCAATGAGCAGTTCTTC	CAWSGPANEQFF
14	.	TRBV13	.	TRBJ2-5	TGTGCCAGCAGCCCAGGAGGGGGTAGGGAGACCCAGTACTTC	CASSPGGGRETQYF
13	once	TRBV29-1	.	TRBJ1-1	TGCAGCGTGGCGAGGGGGACCAGCACTGAAGCTTTCTTT	CSVARGTSTEAFF
13	few	TRBV7-2	.	TRBJ2-7	TGTGCCAGCAGCTCATGGGAAGGGTACGAGCAGTACTTC	CASSSWEGYEQYF
15	.	TRBV6-5	TRBD1	TRBJ2-7	TGTGCCAGCAGTTCGTCTTGGGACAGGGTTTACGAGCAGTACTTC	CASSSSWDRVYEQYF
12	few	TRBV7-9	.	TRBJ1-1	TGTGCCAGTACCCTCGGGCGAACTGAAGCTTTCTTT	CASTLGRTEAFF
13	.	TRBV5-6	.	TRBJ2-5	TGTGCCAGCAGGGGACAAGGGGAAGAGACCCAGTACTTC	CASRGQGEETQYF
13	few	TRBV29-1	.	TRBJ2-1	TGCAGCGTTGACAGGGGGGCGTTGACTGAGCAGTTCTTC	CSVDRGALTEQFF
14	few	TRBV6-1	TRBD1	TRBJ1-5	TGTGCCAGCAGTCTGGGACAGCCGTATCAGCCCCAGCATTTT	CASSLGQPYQPQHF
13	few	TRBV2	TRBD1	TRBJ1-2	TGTGCCAGCAGTCCACAGGGGGTGGGCGGCTACACCTTC	CASSPQGVGGYTF
15	few	TRBV6-1	.	TRBJ2-5	TGTGCCAGCAGTGAAGGCCCGGGCAGGGGAGAGACCCAGTACTTC	CASSEGPGRGETQYF
13	few	TRBV13	.	TRBJ2-1	TGTGCCAGCAGCCCCAAGCAAGCCTCGGGGCAGTTCTTC	CASSPKQASGQFF
11	.	TRBV19	.	TRBJ1-5	TGTGCCAGTAGGGCCTCCATGTACCAGCATTTT	CASRASMYQHF
17	.	TRBV5-1	.	TRBJ2-5	TGCGCCAGCAGCTTAAACTGGAACGGGGACATACAAGAGACCCAGTACTTC	CASSLNWNGDIQETQYF
10	.	TRBV29-1	.	TRBJ1-2	TGCAGCGTTAGGGGCTATGGCTACACCTTC	CSVRGYGYTF
14	.	TRBV5-1	.	TRBJ1-1	TGCGCCAGCAGCTTGGAGCAAACGAACACTGAAGCTTTCTTT	CASSLEQTNTEAFF
16	.	TRBV15	.	TRBJ2-5	TGTGCCACCAGCTACAATATCGGACGGACTCAAGAGACCCAGTACTTC	CATSYNIGRTQETQYF
11	.	TRBV30	.	TRBJ1-1	TGTGCCTCGAAAGGCGGGGGCTGGGCTTTCTTT	CASKGGGWAFF
15	.	TRBV27	TRBD1	TRBJ1-5	TGTGCCAGCAGTTTAGGTTGGACAGGGGATCAGCCCCAGCATTTT	CASSLGWTGDQPQHF
13	.	TRBV29-1	.	TRBJ1-2	TGCAGCGTTGTGAGGCTACAAGACTATGGCTACACCTTC	CSVVRLQDYGYTF
16	.	TRBV7-9	TRBD1	TRBJ2-1	TGTGCCAGCAGCTCACTCGACAGGGACTCCTACAATGAGCAGTTCTTC	CASSSLDRDSYNEQFF
14	.	TRBV15	TRBD1	TRBJ2-7	TGTGCCACCAGCAGGGGACAGGCTGACTACGAGCAGTACTTC	CATSRGQADYEQYF
14	.	TRBV30	TRBD2	TRBJ2-1	TGTGCCTGGAGTGGACTAGCGGGGATGTATGAGCAGTTCTTC	CAWSGLAGMYEQFF
13	.	TRBV5-1	.	TRBJ2-3	TGCGCCAGCAGCTTGGTGGTCCCAGATACGCAGTATTTT	CASSLVVPDTQYF
15	.	TRBV4-2	.	TRBJ2-7	TGTGCCAGCAGCCGGGCTTACTTGAGCTCCTACGAGCAGTACTTC	CASSRAYLSSYEQYF
14	.	TRBV13	TRBD1	TRBJ2-4	TGTGCCAGCAGCTTACGGGACAGGGAAAACATTCAGTACTTC	CASSLRDRENIQYF
11	.	TRBV2	.	TRBJ2-7	TGTGCCAGCAGGGGGTCCTACGAGCAGTACTTC	CASRGSYEQYF
10	few	TRBV10-3	.	TRBJ1-2	TGTGCCATCAGTGAGGGAAGCTACACCTTC	CAISEGSYTF
17	.	TRBV15	.	TRBJ2-7	TGTGCCACCAGCAGAGATACGCCCGAAGGACCGACTTACGAGCAGTACTTC	CATSRDTPEGPTYEQYF
11	once	TRBV7-9	.	TRBJ2-7	TGTGCCAGCAGCTCCCGTGGCGAGCAGTACTTC	CASSSRGEQYF
13	.	TRBV5-6	.	TRBJ2-5	TGTGCCAGCAGCTTCGGGAGTTTAGAGACCCAGTACTTC	CASSFGSLETQYF
13	.	TRBV29-1	TRBD2	TRBJ2-3	TGCAGCGTTGTGGGGGGGTTTACAGATACGCAGTATTTT	CSVVGGFTDTQYF